The sequence of this T cell receptor (beta chain) was determined in a study of regulatory T cells (dated by TCRdb to 2016 to 2018). For the study in its entirety: Between CD3G-deficient patients and healthy controls, the study compared T-cell receptor beta repertoires in sorted regulatory T cells, conventional CD4+ T cells and CD8+ T cells.

In the multiplex PCR, 52 forward TRBV primers and 13 reverse TRBJ primers were used, and assay-based and computational corrections were applied for amplification bias. Rearranged TRB loci were amplified from genomic DNA by multiplex PCR within the immunoSEQ assay. An Illumina HiSeq platform was used to sequence the TRB amplicons. In the source study's methods: Raw sequences were error-filtered and aligned to reference gene sequences by custom algorithms, then analyzed with the immunoSEQ online tools. Productive and nonproductive TRB rearrangement frequencies were evaluated among both unique and total sequences. Assessment of potential self-reactivity relied on the hydrophobicity of positions 6 and 7 in the TRB CDR3, along with their amino acid composition. For group comparisons, t tests, Mann-Whitney tests or two-way ANOVA were performed in Prism software. In TCRdb, the immuneACCESS table is reduced to in-frame sequences with V and J assigned. These tables do not hold every clone; where another copy was compared, an unresolved V gene accounts for under half, and the others remain unexplained. V and J calls and clone size are as listed in that table; D and trimming were resolved from the DNA. In all, the sample holds 25,000 or so clones, and 70% to 90% of those were seen once. 1.3% of the sample comes from the top ten.

Counted from cysteine to phenylalanine, this CDR3 has 16 amino acids. This entry keeps only the CDR3 DNA: 48 bases, framed from base 1. CDR1 is given as LNHDA and CDR2 as SQIVND, both from the germline V gene (reference sequence). V and J lose 3 bases and 1 base, and a span of 15 bases separates them. Results and caveats for the whole study, not just this receptor: Enrichment for hydrophobic residues at CDR3 positions 6 and 7 was found in conventional CD4+ T cells from CD3G-deficient patients, suggesting more self-reactive specificities. Repertoires from patients had restricted unique TRB V-J pairs and skewed V and J gene usage, with the strongest effect in regulatory T cells.

Every CD3G-deficient patient showed evidence of autoimmunity, and the autoimmunity was more severe in two of the patients. Patients were tested at ages ranging from 2 to 39 years, and reduced naive and increased memory CD4+ and CD8+ T-cell proportions were found in the patients. CD4+ cells were FACS-sorted into CD25-high CD127-low regulatory T cells and CD25-low CD127-high conventional CD4+ T cells. Roughly six individuals with CD3G deficiency were included in the patient group. Patient samples and clinical data were obtained from an international physician network spanning the United States, Europe and Asia. Ficoll density separation was used to isolate peripheral blood mononuclear cells. On this clone: Its antigen remains unidentified. Per-base qualities were not stored, and no clone one base away is much larger.

The TCR originated in a child aged 10-17 years with CD3G deficiency. The chain links TRBV19 with TRBJ1-1, and the D gene may be TRBD1, 5 bases matching. Sequences were obtained from conventional CD4+ T cells sorted from blood. The CDR3 amino acid sequence is: CASSMGPRDRNTEAFF. The sequence in DNA is TGTGCCAGTAGTATGGGACCCCGGGATAGGAACACTGAAGCTTTCTTT.